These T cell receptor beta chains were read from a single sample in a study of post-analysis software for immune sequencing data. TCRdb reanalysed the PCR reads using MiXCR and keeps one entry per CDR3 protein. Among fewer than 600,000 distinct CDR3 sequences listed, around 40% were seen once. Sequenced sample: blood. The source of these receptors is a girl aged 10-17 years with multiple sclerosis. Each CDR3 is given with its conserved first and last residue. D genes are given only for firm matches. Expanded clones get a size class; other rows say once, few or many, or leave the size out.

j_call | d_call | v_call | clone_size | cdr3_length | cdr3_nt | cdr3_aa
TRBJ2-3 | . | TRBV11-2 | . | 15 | TGTGCCAGCAGCCTTAGGGGAGCGGGCACAGATACGCAGTATTTT | CASSLRGAGTDTQYF
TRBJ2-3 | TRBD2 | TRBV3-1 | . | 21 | TGTGCCAGCAGCCCCTCCCCCAAACTAGCGGGAGGGCCGGTATGGACAGATACGCAGTATTTT | CASSPSPKLAGGPVWTDTQYF
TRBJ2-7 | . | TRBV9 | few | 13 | TGTGCCAGCAGCGTAGACGACTCCTACGAGCAGTACTTC | CASSVDDSYEQYF
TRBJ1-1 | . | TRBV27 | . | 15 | TGTGCCAGCAGACTGACAGGAACGATGAACACTGAAGCTTTCTTT | CASRLTGTMNTEAFF
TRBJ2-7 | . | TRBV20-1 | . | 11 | TGCAGTGCTAGCTGGGAAAGCGAGCAGTACTTC | CSASWESEQYF
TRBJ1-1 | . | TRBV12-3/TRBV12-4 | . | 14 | TGTGCCAGCAGTTTCGGTAGACAGAACACTGAAGCTTTCTTT | CASSFGRQNTEAFF
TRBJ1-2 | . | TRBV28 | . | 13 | TGTGCCAGCAGCTTACCGAGATTGAGTGGCTACACCTTC | CASSLPRLSGYTF
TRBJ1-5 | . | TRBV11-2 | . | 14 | TGTGCCAGCAGCTTGGACGGGGGAGAACAGCCCCAGCATTTT | CASSLDGGEQPQHF
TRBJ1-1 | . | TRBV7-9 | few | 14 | TGTGCCAGCAGCCAAGGACGGATGAACACTGAAGCTTTCTTT | CASSQGRMNTEAFF
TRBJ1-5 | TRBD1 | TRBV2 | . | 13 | TGTGCCAGCAGGAGACAGGGCGGTCAGCCCCAGCATTTT | CASRRQGGQPQHF
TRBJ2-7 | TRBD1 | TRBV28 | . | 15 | TGTGCCAGCAGTTTAGGACAGGGGTATACCTACGAGCAGTACTTC | CASSLGQGYTYEQYF
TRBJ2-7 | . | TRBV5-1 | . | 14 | TGCGCCAGCAGCTTGTGGGCAGGGTCCTACGAGCAGTACTTC | CASSLWAGSYEQYF
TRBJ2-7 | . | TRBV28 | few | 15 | TGTGCCAGCAGTTCGTACCCGACGGAAGCCTACGAGCAGTACTTC | CASSSYPTEAYEQYF
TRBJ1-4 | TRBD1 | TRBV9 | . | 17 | TGTGCCAGCAGCGCCGGACAGGGGGCTCTTGTGTATGAAAAACTGTTTTTT | CASSAGQGALVYEKLFF
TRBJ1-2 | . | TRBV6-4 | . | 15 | TGTGCCAGCAGTGACTCGCCCACCCCGAGGGGTGGCTACACCTTC | CASSDSPTPRGGYTF